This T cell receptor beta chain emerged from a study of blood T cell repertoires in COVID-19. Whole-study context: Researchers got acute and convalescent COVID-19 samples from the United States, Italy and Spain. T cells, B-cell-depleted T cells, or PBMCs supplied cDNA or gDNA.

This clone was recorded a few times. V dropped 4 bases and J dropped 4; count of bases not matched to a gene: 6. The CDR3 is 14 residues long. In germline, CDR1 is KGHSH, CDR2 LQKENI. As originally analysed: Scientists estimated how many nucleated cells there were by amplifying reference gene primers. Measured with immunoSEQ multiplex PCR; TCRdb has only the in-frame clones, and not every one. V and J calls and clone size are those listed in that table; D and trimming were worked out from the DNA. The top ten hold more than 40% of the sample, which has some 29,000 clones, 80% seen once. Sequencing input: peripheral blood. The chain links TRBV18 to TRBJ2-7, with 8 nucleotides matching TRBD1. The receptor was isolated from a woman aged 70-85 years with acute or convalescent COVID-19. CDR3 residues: CASSLRQGRYEQYF. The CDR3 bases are TGTGCCAGCTCACTCCGACAGGGGAGGTACGAGCAGTACTTC.